The clone carrying this TCR beta chain appeared a few times. The antigen is undetermined. This record belongs to a study of T cells in Graves' hyperthyroidism and ophthalmopathy. Study-wide background: Peripheral blood sampling occurred at initial diagnosis, before any treatment.

Researchers amplified the TCR beta CDR3 regions from RNA transcripts. The HTBI primer set served for first-round RT-PCR of the TCR CDR3. MiXCR was run by TCRdb on the multiplex PCR reads, yielding one entry per CDR3 protein. In the table there are about 290,000 distinct CDR3 sequences, around 16% of which are singletons. Orbital computed tomography, thyroid ultrasound, serum thyroxine and TRAb, and clinical symptoms together informed the diagnoses. Broader study findings: In validation, the model predicted ophthalmopathy. These predictions came a median approximately 5.9 months before onset. The majority of expanded thyroid clonotypes above 0.001 also appeared in blood.

CDR1 is LNHDA, CDR2 SQIVND, per germline (reference sequence). The CDR3 spans 14 residues. V was pared by 10 bases and J by 3 bases, with 18 bases between. Sequencing used blood. The clonotype originates from a man aged 25-45 years with Graves' hyperthyroidism. V is TRBV19 and J is TRBJ1-1; tentative D call: TRBD1 (5 bases). CDR3 loop: CATSLWGFDTEAFF. The DNA of the CDR3 is TGTGCCACCTCCCTCTGGGGGTTCGACACTGAAGCTTTCTTT.